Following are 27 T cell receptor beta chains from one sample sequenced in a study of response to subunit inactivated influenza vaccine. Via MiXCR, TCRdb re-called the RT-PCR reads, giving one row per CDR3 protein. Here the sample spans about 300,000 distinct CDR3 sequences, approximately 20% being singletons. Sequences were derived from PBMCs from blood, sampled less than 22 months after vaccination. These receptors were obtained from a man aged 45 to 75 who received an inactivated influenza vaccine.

CDR3 bases: TGTGCCAGCAGCCGAATCAGCTACCGGGACAGACGCAATCAGCCCCAGCATTTT. Translating gives CASSRISYRDRRNQPQHF. The rearrangement uses TRBV7-8 and TRBJ1-5; 7 bases line up with TRBD1. This CDR3 has 18 residues. Germline CDR1 SGHVS, CDR2 FQNEAQ. V dropped 5 bases and J dropped 2; count of bases not matched to a gene: 15.

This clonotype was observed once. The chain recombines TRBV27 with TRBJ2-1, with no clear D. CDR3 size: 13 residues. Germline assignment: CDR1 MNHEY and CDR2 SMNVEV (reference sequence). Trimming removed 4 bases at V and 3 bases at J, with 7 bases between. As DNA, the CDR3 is TGTGCCAGCAGTTGGGCAGGCTACAATGAGCAGTTCTTC. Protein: CASSWAGYNEQFF.

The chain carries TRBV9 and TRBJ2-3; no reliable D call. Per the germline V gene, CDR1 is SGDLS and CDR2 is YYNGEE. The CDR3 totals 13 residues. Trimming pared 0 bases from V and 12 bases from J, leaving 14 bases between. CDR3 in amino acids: CASSVDSPRSQYF. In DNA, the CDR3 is TGTGCCAGCAGCGTAGACAGCCCCAGATCCCAGTATTTT.

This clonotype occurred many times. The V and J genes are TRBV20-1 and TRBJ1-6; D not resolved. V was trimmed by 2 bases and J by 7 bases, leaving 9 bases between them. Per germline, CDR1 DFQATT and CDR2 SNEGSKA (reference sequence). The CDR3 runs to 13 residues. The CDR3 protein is CSARPRTNSPLHF. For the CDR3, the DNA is TGCAGTGCTAGACCCCGGACGAATTCACCCCTCCACTTT.

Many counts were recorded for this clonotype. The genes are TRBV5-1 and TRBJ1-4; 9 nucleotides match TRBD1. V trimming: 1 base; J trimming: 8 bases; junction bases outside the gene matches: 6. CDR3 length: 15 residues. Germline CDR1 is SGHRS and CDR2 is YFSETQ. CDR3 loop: CASSLTGGNREKLFF. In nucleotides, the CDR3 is TGCGCCAGCAGCTTGACAGGGGGCAATCGCGAAAAACTGTTTTTT.

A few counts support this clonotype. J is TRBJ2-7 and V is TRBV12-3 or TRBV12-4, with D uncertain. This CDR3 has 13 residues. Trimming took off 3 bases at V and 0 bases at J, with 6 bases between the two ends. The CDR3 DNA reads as TGTGCCAGCAGTTTGTTCCTCTCCTACGAGCAGTACTTC. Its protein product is CASSLFLSYEQYF.

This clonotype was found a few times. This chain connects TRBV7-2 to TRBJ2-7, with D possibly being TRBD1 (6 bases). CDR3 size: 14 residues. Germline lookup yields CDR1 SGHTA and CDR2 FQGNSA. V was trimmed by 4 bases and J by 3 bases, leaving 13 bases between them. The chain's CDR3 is CASSSGTLNYEQYF. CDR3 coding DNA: TGTGCCAGCAGCTCCGGGACACTTAACTACGAGCAGTACTTC.

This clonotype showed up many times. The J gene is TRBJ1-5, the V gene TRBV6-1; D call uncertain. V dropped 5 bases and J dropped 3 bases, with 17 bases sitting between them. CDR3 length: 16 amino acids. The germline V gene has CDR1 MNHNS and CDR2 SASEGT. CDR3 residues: CASSPFLAQINQPQHF. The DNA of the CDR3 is TGTGCCAGCAGTCCCTTTTTAGCCCAGATCAATCAGCCCCAGCATTTT.

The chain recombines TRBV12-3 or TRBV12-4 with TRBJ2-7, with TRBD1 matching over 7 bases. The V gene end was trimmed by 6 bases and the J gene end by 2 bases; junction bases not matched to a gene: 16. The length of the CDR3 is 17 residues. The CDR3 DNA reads TGTGCCAGCAGCGGCCTCGACAGGGACCAGTACACCTACGAGCAGTACTTC. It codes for CASSGLDRDQYTYEQYF.

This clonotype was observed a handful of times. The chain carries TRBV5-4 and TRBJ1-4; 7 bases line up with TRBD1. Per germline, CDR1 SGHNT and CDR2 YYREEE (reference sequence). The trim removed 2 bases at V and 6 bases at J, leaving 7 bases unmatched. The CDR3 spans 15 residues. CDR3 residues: CASSFYRGMDEKLFF. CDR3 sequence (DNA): TGTGCCAGCAGCTTTTACAGGGGTATGGATGAAAAACTGTTTTTT. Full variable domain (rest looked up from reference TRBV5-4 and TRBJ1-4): ETGVTQSPTHLIKTRGQQVTLRCSSQSGHNTVSWYQQALGQGPQFIFQYYREEENGRGNFPPRFSGLQFPNYSSELNVNALELDDSALYLCASSFYRGMDEKLFFGSGTQLSVL.

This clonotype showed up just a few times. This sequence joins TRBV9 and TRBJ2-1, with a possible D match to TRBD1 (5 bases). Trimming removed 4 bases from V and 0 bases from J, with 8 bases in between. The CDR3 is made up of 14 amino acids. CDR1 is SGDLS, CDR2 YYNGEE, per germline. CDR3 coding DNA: TGTGCCAGCAGCCGACAGAGCTCCTACAATGAGCAGTTCTTC. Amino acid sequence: CASSRQSSYNEQFF.

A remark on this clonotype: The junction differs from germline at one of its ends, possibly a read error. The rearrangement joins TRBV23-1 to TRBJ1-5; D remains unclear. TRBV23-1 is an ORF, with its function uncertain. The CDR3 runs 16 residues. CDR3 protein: CVSSQPRVIERQPQHF. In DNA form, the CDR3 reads TGTGTCAGCAGTCAACCGAGGGTCATTGAGCGTCAGCCCCAGCATTTT.

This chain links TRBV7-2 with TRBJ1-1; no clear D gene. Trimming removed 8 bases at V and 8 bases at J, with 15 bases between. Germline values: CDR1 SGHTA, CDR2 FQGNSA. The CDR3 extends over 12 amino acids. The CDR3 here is CASGIETYEAFF. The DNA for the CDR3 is TGTGCCAGCGGAATAGAGACATACGAAGCTTTCTTT.

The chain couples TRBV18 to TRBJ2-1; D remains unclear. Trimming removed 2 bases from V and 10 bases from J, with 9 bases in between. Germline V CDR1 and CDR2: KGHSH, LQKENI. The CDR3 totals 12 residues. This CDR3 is CASSPSLMEQFF. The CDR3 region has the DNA TGTGCCAGCTCACCATCCCTCATGGAGCAGTTCTTC.

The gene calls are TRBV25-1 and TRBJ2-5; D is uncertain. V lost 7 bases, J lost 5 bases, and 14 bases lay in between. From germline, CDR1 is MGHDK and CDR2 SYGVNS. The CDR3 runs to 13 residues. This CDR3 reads CASIGKNGETQYF. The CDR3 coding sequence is TGTGCCAGCATAGGAAAGAACGGGGAGACCCAGTACTTC.

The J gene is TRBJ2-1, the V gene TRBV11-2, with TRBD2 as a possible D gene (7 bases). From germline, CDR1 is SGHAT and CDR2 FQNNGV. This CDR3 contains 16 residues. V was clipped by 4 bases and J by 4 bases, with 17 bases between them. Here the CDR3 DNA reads TGTGCCAGCAGCTCGATTCGTCGGGGGGCTTACAATGAGCAGTTCTTC. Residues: CASSSIRRGAYNEQFF.

The CDR3 reads CASSYSGLAGGHKDTQYF. In DNA form, the CDR3 reads TGTGCCAGCAGTTACTCGGGACTAGCGGGGGGGCACAAAGATACGCAGTATTTT. The V and J genes are TRBV6-5 and TRBJ2-3; TRBD2 matches at 16 bases. The CDR3 spans 18 residues. V trimming: 0 bases; J trimming: 5 bases; junction bases outside the gene matches: 5. Germline CDR1 MNHEY, CDR2 SVGAGI.

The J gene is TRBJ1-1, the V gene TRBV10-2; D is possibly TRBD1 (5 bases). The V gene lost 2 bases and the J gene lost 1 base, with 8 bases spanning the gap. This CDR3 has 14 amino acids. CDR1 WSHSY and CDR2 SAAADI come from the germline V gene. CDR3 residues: CASSEGGQNTEAFF. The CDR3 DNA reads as TGCGCCAGCAGTGAGGGCGGACAGAACACTGAAGCTTTCTTT.

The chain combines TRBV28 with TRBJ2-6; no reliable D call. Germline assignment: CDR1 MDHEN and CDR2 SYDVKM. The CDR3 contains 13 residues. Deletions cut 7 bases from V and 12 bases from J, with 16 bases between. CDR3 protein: CASTKVIRSVLTF. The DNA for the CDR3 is TGTGCCAGCACTAAGGTTATCAGGTCCGTCCTGACTTTC.

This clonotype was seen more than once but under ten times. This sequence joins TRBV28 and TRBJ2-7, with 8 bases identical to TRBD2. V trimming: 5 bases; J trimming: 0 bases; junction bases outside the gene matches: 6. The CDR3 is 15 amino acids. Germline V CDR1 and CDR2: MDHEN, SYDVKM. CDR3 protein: CASSEAGVLSYEQYF. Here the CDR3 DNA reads TGTGCCAGCAGTGAAGCGGGAGTCCTCTCCTACGAGCAGTACTTC.

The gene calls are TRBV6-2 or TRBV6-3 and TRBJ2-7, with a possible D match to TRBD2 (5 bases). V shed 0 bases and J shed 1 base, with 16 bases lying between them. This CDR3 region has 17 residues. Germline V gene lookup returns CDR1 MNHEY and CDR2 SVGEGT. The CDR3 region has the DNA TGTGCCAGCAGTTACTCTAATTGGGAGACCGGATCCTACGAGCAGTACTTC. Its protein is CASSYSNWETGSYEQYF.

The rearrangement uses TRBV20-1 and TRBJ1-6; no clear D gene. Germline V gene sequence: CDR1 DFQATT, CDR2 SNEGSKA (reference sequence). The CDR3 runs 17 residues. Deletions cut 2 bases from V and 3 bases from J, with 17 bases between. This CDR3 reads CSARPRGEGFYNSPLHF. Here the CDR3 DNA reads TGCAGTGCTAGACCACGAGGCGAGGGCTTCTATAATTCACCCCTCCACTTT.

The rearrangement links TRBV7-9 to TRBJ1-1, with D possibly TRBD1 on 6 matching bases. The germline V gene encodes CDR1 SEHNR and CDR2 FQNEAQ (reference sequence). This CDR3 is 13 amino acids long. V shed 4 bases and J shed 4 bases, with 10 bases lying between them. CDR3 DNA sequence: TGTGCCAGCAGCTACAGGGAGGGCACTGAAGCTTTCTTT. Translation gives CASSYREGTEAFF.

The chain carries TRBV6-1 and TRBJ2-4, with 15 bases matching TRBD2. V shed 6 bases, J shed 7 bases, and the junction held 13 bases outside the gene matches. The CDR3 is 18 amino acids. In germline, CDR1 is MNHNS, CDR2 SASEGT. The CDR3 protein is CASSQSIPGLAGGNIQYF. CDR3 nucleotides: TGTGCCAGCAGCCAAAGCATTCCGGGACTAGCGGGAGGCAACATTCAGTACTTC.

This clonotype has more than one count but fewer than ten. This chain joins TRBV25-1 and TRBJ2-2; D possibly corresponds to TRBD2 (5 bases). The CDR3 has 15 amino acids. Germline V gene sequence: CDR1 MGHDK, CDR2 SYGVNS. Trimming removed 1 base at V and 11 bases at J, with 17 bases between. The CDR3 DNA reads TGTGCCAGCAGTGAATCGGAGCGGTTAGCATCCGAGCTGTTTTTT. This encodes CASSESERLASELFF.

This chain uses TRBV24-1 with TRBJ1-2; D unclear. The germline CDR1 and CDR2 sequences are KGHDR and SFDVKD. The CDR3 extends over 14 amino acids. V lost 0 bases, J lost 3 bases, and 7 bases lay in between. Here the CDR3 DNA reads TGTGCCACCAGTGATTTGGGTAGGGACTATGGCTACACCTTC. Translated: CATSDLGRDYGYTF.

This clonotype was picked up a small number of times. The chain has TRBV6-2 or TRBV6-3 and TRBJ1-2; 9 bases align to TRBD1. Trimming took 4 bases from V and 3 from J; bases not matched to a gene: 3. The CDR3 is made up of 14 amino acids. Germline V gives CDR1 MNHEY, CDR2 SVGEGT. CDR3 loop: CASSSGTGHYGYTF. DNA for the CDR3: TGTGCCAGCAGTTCCGGGACAGGGCACTATGGCTACACCTTC.